This T cell receptor (beta chain) was sequenced during a study of T cell repertoires in cytomegalovirus infection. TCRdb itself ran the reads through MiXCR, one entry per CDR3 protein. Among about 530,000 distinct CDR3 sequences listed, around a quarter were seen once. Sequencing was performed on PBMCs. This receptor was obtained from a human donor in good health (CMV status not recorded). Some clones in this sample may be carry-over from other donors' samples.

The CDR3, as DNA: TGTGCCAGCAGGGCCCGGGACCGGAGAGGGGAGCAGTACTTC. It encodes CASRARDRRGEQYF. The chain carries TRBV5-8 and TRBJ2-7; D tentatively fits TRBD1 or TRBD2 (5 bases each). CDR3 length: 14 amino acids. V lost 5 bases, J lost 7 bases, and 19 bases lay in between. Germline V gene sequence: CDR1 SGHTS, CDR2 YDEGEE. The whole variable domain, remainder taken from reference TRBV5-8 and TRBJ2-7, is EAGVTQSPTHLIKTRGQQATLRCSPISGHTSVYWYQQALGLGLQFLLWYDEGEERNRGNFPPRFSGRQFPNYSSELNVNALELEDSALYLCASRARDRRGEQYFGPGTRLTVT.